The sequence of this T cell receptor (beta chain) was determined in a study of spatial heterogeneity in lung cancer. Germline-derived CDR1 and CDR2 are LNHDA and SQIVND (reference sequence). There are 14 residues in the CDR3. The V end was cut by 3 bases, the J end by 3 bases, with 11 bases between. Time point of the sample: sample taken at primary tumor resection. Unsorted whole RNA samples from tumor, nontumor lung or frozen PBMC were sequenced. Untreated early-stage non-small cell lung cancer patients, 65 to 90 in total, were the donors. The library protocol tagged each TCR cDNA with a unique molecular identifier. TCRdb ran MiXCR on the 5' RACE reads and lists one entry per CDR3 protein. The profile covers 60,000 to 80,000 distinct CDR3 sequences, with about an eighth appearing a single time and roughly 6.9% taken by the ten largest.

The sample consisted of PBMCs, taken at surgery. V is TRBV19 and J is TRBJ1-2, with TRBD1 as a possible D gene (5 bases). The source is a male donor with early-stage non-small cell lung cancer. In nucleotides, the CDR3 is TGTGCCAGTAGTATGACAGCCGGGGACTATGGCTACACCTTC. Translated, it gives CASSMTAGDYGYTF.